What follows describes a single T cell receptor beta chain. Its antigen is not yet known. Nothing much larger sits one base from this clone, and base qualities are not available. CDR1 is given as MNHEY and CDR2 as SMNVEV, both from the germline V gene (reference sequence). The CDR3 has 19 amino acids, counting the end cysteine and phenylalanine. Here the CDR3 DNA is all that survives: 57 bases in frame from base 1. V lost 4 bases and J lost 6 bases, and the count of bases not matched to a germline gene is 20. This specimen comes from a study of OX40 agonist ivuxolimab in advanced cancers. In the study overall: Ivuxolimab was a fully human IgG2 agonistic monoclonal antibody targeting the costimulatory receptor OX40 (CD134). The paper covers the monotherapy dose-escalation part of the phase I ivuxolimab trial, which included N of about 50 patients. Peripheral TCRbeta sequencing was intended to test whether TCR sequence diversity was altered and clonal T-cell expansion was caused by ivuxolimab. Partial responses occurred in three dose-escalation patients: two with cutaneous melanoma and one with hepatocellular carcinoma. Intravenous ivuxolimab was administered to patients every 2 weeks at six dose levels: 0.01, 0.1, 0.3, 1.5, 3 and 10 mg/kg. Prior anti-PD-1, anti-PD-L1 or anti-CTLA-4 therapy was permitted, and checkpoint inhibitors had been received by 40% to 50% of dose-escalation patients. In the dose-escalation cohort, approximately 80% of patients were male, and the mean age was approximately 60 years with a range of roughly 23 to 79. Among the 50 to 55 dose-escalation patients, around 19 had hepatocellular carcinoma, roughly 15 melanoma, 9 renal cell carcinoma and 9 head and neck cancer. The study at large found these results: The antigen specificity of the clonally expanded peripheral T cells was not determined. Low levels of normalized T-cell clonal expansion were also seen in some patients who did not respond. After ivuxolimab, more expanded clones were found on average in CD8+ T cells than in CD4+ T cells. Partial responders in the 0.1-3.0 mg/kg groups had among the lowest normalized peripheral clonal expansion, especially among CD8+ T cells. At doses of 0.1 to 3.0 mg/kg, clonal expansion of both CD4+ and CD8+ blood T cells was observed from baseline to week 6.

Genomic DNA was isolated from the sorted cells so that the TCRbeta CDR3 region could be sequenced. The immunoSEQ Assay was used for sequencing of TCRbeta CDR3 regions. In its TCRdb copy, this immuneACCESS table keeps in-frame sequences only and misses some clones. Where compared with another copy, unresolved V genes explain less than half of these, and the others have no known cause. The table for this sample lists about 62,000 clones; over 75% of them were counted only once. In total, the top ten clones hold approximately 1% of the sample. The trial excluded patients who had a history of autoimmune disease or were on systemic immunosuppression. Peripheral blood for TCR sequencing was collected from all dose cohorts at baseline, on cycle 4 day 1, and on cycle 7 day 1. The samples were drawn from a first-in-human, open-label, multicenter phase I dose-escalation trial of ivuxolimab. Adults with locally advanced or metastatic melanoma, renal cell carcinoma, hepatocellular carcinoma or head and neck squamous cell carcinoma were enrolled in the trial. CD4+ and CD8+ T cells were sorted separately from peripheral blood before TCR sequencing.

The sequences come from CD4+ or CD8+ T cells sorted from blood, collected in a trial of the OX40 agonist ivuxolimab. This TCR derives from an adult with an advanced solid tumor such as melanoma, head and neck, liver or kidney cancer. This chain joins TRBV27 to TRBJ2-7, with TRBD1 matching 11 junction bases. The sequence in DNA is TGTGCCAGCAGTTCCCCAACCCCGAGGACAGGGGGCCGTTTGGGCGAGCAGTACTTC. It encodes CASSSPTPRTGGRLGEQYF.